Presented here are 3 T cell receptor beta chains from one specimen sequenced in a study of beta chain features in type 1 diabetes. Every isolated RNA sample was fully reverse transcribed, so sequencing captured expressed TCRB transcripts. Clones were sequenced by immunoSEQ multiplex PCR, and TCRdb holds only the in-frame ones, with some missing. The sample lists a few hundred thousand clones, 10% to 15% seen once, with under 0.02% in the top ten. Sequencing used naive CD4+ T cells from blood. The receptors stem from a man aged 18 to 35 in good health.

This clone turned up a few times. Other DNA sequences of this sample code for an identical CDR3. The J gene is TRBJ1-2, the V gene TRBV20-1; D is unresolved. There are 11 residues in the CDR3. Trimming took 6 bases from V and 8 from J, leaving 13 bases between them. CDR1 DFQATT and CDR2 SNEGSKA come from the germline V gene (reference sequence). CDR3 residues: CSAPAGGGYTF. CDR3 nucleotides: TGCAGTGCCCCCGCCGGCGGCGGCTACACCTTC.

J is TRBJ1-2 and V is TRBV4-2; no clear D. Looked up from germline, CDR1 is LGHNA and CDR2 is YNFKEQ. The CDR3 sequence is 15 residues long. Trimming removed 5 bases from V and 1 base from J, with 14 bases in between. The CDR3 spells CASSRNHQDNYGYTF. CDR3 nucleotides: TGTGCCAGCAGCAGAAATCATCAGGATAACTATGGCTACACCTTC.

There are a few counts of this clone. The V call is TRBV30, the J call TRBJ1-2; TRBD1 might be the D (5 bases). Trimming shortened V by 2 bases and J by 5 bases, and 9 bases separated the two germline ends. The CDR3 loop spans 12 amino acids. From germline, CDR1 is GTSNPN and CDR2 SVGIG (reference sequence). CDR3 coding DNA: TGTGCCTGGAGTTCGACAGCTTATGGCTACACCTTC. Translating gives CAWSSTAYGYTF.